This record concerns one T cell receptor (beta chain) sequence. The clone's antigen remains unknown. No quality values exist for individual bases; no much larger clone is one base distant. V and J lose 3 bases and 2 bases, and a span of 16 bases separates them. CDR1 and CDR2 are read off the germline V gene as KGHSH and LQKENI. The CDR3 starts with the cysteine, ends with the phenylalanine, and has 17 residues. The sequence is cut down to CDR3 DNA, 51 bases in frame from base 1. In this study, focal radiation therapy paired with CTLA-4 blockade (ipilimumab) was tested in patients who had chemo-refractory metastatic non-small-cell lung cancer. The data stem from a study of radiotherapy plus CTLA-4 blockade in lung cancer (dated by TCRdb to 2016 to 2019). Concerning the study at large: Among enrolled patients, approximately 19% had an objective response and 30% to 35% reached disease control.

Library construction relied on the immunoSEQ multiplex PCR assay. This is the immuneACCESS table as TCRdb keeps it, with only in-frame sequences that have V and J called. A part of the clones is gone; compared with another copy, unresolved V genes explain less than half, and the rest is unexplained. The sample table holds approximately 52,000 clones, of which about 76% were seen once. The ten largest make up 8.5% of the sample. What the research found in general, with its limitations: Increased serum interferon-beta after radiation, together with early dynamic changes in blood T cell clones, were reported to be the strongest predictors of response. After treatment with radiotherapy and ipilimumab, TCR clones that came from tumors expanded in the peripheral blood.

The rearranged segments are TRBV18 and TRBJ2-2, and perhaps TRBD1 as D gene, on 6 matching bases. Specimen: peripheral blood, collected from a patient treated with radiotherapy plus ipilimumab. The sequence was obtained from a human donor with non-small cell lung cancer who had a complete response to radiotherapy plus ipilimumab. This receptor carries the CDR3 CASSPLRGISNTGELFF. In nucleotides, the sequence is TGTGCCAGCTCACCCCTAAGGGGGATATCTAACACCGGGGAGCTGTTTTTT.